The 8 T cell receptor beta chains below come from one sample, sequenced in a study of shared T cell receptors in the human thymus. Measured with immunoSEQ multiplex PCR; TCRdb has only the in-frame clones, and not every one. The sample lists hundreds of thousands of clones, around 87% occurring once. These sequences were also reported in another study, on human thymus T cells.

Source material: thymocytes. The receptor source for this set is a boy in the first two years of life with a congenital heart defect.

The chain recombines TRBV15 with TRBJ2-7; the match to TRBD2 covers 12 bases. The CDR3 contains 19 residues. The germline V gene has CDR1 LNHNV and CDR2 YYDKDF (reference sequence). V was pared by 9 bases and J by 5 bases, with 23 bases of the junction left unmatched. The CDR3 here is CATTRSGTLTSGRSDEQYF. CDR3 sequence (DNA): TGTGCCACAACGCGCTCCGGGACGCTGACTAGCGGGAGATCCGACGAGCAGTACTTC.

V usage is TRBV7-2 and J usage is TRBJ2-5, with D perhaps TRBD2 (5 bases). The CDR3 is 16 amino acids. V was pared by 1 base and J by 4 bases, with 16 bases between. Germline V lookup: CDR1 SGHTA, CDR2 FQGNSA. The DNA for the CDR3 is TGTGCCAGCAGCTTAGTAGCTGTGGCGGGTCGAGAGACCCAGTACTTC. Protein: CASSLVAVAGRETQYF. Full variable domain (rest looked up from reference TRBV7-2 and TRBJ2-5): GAGVSQSPSNKVTEKGKDVELRCDPISGHTALYWYRQSLGQGLEFLIYFQGNSAPDKSGLPSDRFSAERTGGSVSTLTIQRTQQEDSAVYLCASSLVAVAGRETQYFGPGTRLLVL.

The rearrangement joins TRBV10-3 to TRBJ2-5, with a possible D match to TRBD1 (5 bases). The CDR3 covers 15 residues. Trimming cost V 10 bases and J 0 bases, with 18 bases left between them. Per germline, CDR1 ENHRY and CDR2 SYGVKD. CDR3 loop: CATLARGHNQETQYF. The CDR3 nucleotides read TGTGCCACCCTGGCCCGAGGACATAACCAAGAGACCCAGTACTTC.

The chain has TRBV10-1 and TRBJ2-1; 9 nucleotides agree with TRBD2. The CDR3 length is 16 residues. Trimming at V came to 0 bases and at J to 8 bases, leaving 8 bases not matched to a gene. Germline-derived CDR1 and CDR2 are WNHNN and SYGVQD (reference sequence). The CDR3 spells CASSESLAGAGDEQFF. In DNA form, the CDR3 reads TGCGCCAGCAGTGAGTCCTTAGCGGGAGCAGGGGATGAGCAGTTCTTC.

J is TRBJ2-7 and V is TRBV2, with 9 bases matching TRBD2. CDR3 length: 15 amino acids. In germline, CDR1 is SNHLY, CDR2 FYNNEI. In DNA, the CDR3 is TGTGCTAGGAGGAGCCAGCGGGAGGCCGACTACGAGCAGTACTTC. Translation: CARRSQREADYEQYF. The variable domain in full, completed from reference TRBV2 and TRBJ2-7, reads EPEVTQTPSHQVTQMGQEVILRCVPISNHLYFYWYRQILGQKVEFLVSFYNNEISEKSEIFDDQFSVERPDGSNFTLKIRSTKLEDSAMYFCARRSQREADYEQYFGPGTRLTVT.

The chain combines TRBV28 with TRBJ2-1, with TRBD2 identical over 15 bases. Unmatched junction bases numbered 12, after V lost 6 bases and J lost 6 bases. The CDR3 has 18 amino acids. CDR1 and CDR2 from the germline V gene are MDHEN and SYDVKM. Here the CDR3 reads CASRRPGLAGGEGNEQFF. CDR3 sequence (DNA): TGTGCCAGCAGAAGGCCGGGACTAGCGGGAGGAGAGGGCAATGAGCAGTTCTTC.

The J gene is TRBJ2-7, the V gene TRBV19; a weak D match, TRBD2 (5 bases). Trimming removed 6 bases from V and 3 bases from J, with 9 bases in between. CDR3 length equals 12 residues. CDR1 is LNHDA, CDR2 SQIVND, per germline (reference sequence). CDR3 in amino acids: CASRGDDYEQYF. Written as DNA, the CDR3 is TGTGCCAGTAGGGGAGACGACTACGAGCAGTACTTC.

CDR3 loop: CASSAWTGRWDGYTF. The CDR3 DNA reads TGTGCCAGCAGCGCCTGGACAGGGCGATGGGATGGCTACACCTTC. The rearrangement uses TRBV7-8 and TRBJ1-2; TRBD1 matches 8 bases. This CDR3 region has 15 residues. Trimming at V came to 5 bases and at J to 6 bases, leaving 11 bases not matched to a gene. Per germline, CDR1 SGHVS and CDR2 FQNEAQ.